Sequencing of this T cell receptor (beta chain) was carried out in a study of blood T cell repertoires in COVID-19. Across the whole study: Samples representing acute and convalescent COVID-19 were sourced from the United States, Italy and Spain. Sample material is recorded as cDNA or gDNA derived from T cells, B-cell-depleted T cells, or PBMCs.

Trimming left V 1 base short and J 5 bases short, with 15 bases between. The CDR3 extends over 15 amino acids. Germline-derived CDR1 and CDR2 are SGHDT and YYEEEE. In the source study's methods: Reference gene primers were amplified, and this amplification served to estimate nucleated cell counts. This table comes from immunoSEQ multiplex PCR, and its TCRdb copy is limited to in-frame clones, with some not included. That table supplies the V and J calls and clone size; D and trimming were determined from the DNA. The repertoire holds fewer than 450,000 clones, with around nine tenths as singletons. The V and J genes are TRBV5-6 and TRBJ1-2; D may be TRBD1 (5 bases). The clonotype was recovered from a woman aged 18-35 years who had recovered from COVID-19. Sample: peripheral blood. DNA for the CDR3: TGTGCCAGCAGCTTGTTGCAGGGAATACGATATGGCTACACCTTC. Translated: CASSLLQGIRYGYTF.